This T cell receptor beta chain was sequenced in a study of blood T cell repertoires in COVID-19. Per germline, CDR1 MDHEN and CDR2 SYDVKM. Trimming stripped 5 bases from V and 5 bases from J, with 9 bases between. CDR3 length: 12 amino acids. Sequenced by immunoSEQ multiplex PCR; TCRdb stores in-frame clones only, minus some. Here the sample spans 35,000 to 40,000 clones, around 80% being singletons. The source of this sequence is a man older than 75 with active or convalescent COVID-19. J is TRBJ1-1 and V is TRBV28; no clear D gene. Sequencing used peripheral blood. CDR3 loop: CASSPLVTEAFF. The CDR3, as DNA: TGTGCCAGCAGTCCGCTAGTGACTGAAGCTTTCTTT.